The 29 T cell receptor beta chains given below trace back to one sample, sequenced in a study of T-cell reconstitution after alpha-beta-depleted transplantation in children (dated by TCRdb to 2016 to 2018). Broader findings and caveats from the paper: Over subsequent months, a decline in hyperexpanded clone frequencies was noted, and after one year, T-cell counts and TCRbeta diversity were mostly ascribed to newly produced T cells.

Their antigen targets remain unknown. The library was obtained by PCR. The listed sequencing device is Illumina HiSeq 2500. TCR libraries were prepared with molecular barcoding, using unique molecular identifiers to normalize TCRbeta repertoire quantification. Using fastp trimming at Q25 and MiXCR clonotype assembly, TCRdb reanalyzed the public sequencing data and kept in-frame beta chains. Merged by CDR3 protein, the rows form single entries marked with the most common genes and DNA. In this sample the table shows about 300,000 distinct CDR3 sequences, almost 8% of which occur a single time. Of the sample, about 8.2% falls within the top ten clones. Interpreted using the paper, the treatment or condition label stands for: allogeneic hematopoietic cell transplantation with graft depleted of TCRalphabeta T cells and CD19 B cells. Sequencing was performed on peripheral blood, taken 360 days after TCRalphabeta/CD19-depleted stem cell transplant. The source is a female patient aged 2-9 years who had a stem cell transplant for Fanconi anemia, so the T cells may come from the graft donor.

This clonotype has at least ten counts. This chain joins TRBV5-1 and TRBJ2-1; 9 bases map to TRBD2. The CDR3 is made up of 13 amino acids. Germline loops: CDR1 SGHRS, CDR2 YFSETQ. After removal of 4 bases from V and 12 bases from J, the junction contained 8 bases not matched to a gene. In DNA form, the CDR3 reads TGCGCCAGCAGCAGGACGGCGGGAGGGATGCAGTTCTTC. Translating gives CASSRTAGGMQFF.

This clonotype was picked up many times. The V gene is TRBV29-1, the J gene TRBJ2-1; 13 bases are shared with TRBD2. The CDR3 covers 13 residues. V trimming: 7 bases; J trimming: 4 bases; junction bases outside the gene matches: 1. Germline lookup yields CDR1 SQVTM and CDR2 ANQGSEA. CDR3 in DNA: TGCAGCGGGACTAGCGGGGGATACAATGAGCAGTTCTTC. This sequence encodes CSGTSGGYNEQFF.

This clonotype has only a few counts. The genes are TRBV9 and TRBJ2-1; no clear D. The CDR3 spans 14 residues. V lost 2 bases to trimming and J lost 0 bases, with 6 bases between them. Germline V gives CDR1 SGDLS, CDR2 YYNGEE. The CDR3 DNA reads TGTGCCAGCAGCGTCGCCAGCTCCTACAATGAGCAGTTCTTC. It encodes CASSVASSYNEQFF.

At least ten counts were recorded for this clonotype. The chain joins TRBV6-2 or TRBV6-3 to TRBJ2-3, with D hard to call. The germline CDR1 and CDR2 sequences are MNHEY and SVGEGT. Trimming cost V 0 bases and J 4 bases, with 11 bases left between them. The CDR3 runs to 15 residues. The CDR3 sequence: CASSYSSIAPDTQYF. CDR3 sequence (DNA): TGTGCCAGCAGTTACTCGAGTATTGCGCCAGATACGCAGTATTTT.

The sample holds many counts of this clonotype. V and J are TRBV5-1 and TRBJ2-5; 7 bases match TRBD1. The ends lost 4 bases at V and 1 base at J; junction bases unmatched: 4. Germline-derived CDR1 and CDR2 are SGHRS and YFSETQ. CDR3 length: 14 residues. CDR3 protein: CASSPGTAQETQYF. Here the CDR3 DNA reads TGCGCCAGCAGCCCCGGGACAGCCCAAGAGACCCAGTACTTC.

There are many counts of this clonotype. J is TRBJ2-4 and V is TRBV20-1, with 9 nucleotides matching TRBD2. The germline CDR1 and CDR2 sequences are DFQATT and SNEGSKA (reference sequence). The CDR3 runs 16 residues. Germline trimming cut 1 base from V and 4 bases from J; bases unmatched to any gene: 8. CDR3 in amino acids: CSARVRRGGSKNIQYF. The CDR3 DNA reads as TGCAGTGCTAGAGTTAGGCGGGGGGGCTCAAAAAACATTCAGTACTTC.

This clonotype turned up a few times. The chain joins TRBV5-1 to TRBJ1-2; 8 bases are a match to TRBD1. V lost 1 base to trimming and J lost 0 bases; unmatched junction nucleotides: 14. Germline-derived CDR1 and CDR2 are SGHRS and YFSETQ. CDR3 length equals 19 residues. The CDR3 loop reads CASSLRTGSSFLANYGYTF. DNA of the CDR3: TGCGCCAGCAGCTTGAGGACAGGGTCAAGTTTTTTAGCTAACTATGGCTACACCTTC.

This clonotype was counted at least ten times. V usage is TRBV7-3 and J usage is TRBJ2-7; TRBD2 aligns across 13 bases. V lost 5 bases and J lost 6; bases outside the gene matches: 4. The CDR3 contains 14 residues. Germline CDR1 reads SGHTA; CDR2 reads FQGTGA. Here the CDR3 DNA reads TGTGCCAGCAGCCCCGGGACTAGCGGGACCGAGCAGTACTTC. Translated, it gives CASSPGTSGTEQYF.

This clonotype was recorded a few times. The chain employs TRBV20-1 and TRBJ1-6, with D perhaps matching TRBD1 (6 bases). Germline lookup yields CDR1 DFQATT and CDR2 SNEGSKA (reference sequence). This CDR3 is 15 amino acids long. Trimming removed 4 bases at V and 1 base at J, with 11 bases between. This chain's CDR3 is CSATGVGSYNSPLHF. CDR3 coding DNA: TGCAGTGCTACAGGGGTGGGTTCCTATAATTCACCCCTCCACTTT.

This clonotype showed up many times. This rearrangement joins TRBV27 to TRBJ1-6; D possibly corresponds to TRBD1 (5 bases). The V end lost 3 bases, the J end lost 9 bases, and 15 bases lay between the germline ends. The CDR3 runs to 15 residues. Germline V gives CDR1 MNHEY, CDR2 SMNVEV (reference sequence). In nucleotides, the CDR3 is TGTGCCAGCAGTTTGCAGGGCAGAGTTAGTTCACCCCTCCACTTT. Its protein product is CASSLQGRVSSPLHF.

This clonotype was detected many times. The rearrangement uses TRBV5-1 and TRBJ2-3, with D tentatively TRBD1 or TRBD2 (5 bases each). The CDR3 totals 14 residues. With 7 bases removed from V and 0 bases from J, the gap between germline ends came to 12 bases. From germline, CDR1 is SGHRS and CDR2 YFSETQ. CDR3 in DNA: TGCGCCAGCCACGGGACGATCAGCACAGATACGCAGTATTTT. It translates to CASHGTISTDTQYF.

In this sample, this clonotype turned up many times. The CDR3 sequence: CASSLRGGSQPQHF. CDR3 nucleotide sequence: TGTGCCAGCAGTTTGCGGGGGGGTAGTCAGCCCCAGCATTTT. The rearrangement links TRBV27 to TRBJ1-5; a possible D gene is TRBD1 (5 bases). CDR3 length: 14 residues. Germline V lookup: CDR1 MNHEY, CDR2 SMNVEV (reference sequence). Deletions cut 3 bases from V and 6 bases from J, with 12 bases between.

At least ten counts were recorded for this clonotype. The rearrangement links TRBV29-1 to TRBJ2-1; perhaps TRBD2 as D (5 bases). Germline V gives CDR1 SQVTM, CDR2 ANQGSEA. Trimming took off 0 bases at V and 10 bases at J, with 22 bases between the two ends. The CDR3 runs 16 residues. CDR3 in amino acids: CSVEDQDFGGGAEQFF. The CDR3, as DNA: TGCAGCGTTGAAGATCAAGACTTTGGAGGCGGAGCGGAGCAGTTCTTC.

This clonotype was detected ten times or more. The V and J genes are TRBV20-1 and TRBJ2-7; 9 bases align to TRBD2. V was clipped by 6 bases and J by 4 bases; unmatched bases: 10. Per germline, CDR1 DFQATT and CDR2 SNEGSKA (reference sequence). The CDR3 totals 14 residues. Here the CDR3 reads CSASGASGAYEQYF. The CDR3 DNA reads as TGCAGTGCAAGCGGGGCTAGCGGGGCATACGAGCAGTACTTC.

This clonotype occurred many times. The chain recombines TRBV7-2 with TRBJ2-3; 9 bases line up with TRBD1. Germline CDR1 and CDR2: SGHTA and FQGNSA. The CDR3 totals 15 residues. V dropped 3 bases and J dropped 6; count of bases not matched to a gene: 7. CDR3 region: CASSFPGQGRDTQYF. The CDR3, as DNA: TGTGCCAGCAGCTTTCCGGGACAGGGTCGGGATACGCAGTATTTT.

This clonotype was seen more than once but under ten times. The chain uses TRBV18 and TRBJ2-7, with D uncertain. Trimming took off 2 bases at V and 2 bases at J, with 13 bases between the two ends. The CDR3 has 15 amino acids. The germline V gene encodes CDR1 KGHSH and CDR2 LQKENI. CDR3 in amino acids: CASSPILREPYEQYF. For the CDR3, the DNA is TGTGCCAGCTCACCAATCTTGAGAGAACCCTACGAGCAGTACTTC.

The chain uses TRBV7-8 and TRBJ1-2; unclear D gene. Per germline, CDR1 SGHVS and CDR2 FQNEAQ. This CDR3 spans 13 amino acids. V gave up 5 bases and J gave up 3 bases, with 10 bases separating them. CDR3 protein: CASSATEYYGYTF. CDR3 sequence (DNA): TGTGCCAGCAGCGCTACAGAGTACTATGGCTACACCTTC.

CDR3 residues: CASSLPSGGSFTGELFF. DNA for the CDR3: TGCGCCAGCAGCTTGCCTAGCGGGGGGTCGTTCACCGGGGAGCTGTTTTTT. This rearrangement joins TRBV5-1 to TRBJ2-2; the match to TRBD2 covers 11 bases. CDR1 SGHRS and CDR2 YFSETQ come from the germline V gene. The CDR3 totals 17 residues. After removal of 1 base from V and 4 bases from J, the junction contained 6 bases not matched to a gene.

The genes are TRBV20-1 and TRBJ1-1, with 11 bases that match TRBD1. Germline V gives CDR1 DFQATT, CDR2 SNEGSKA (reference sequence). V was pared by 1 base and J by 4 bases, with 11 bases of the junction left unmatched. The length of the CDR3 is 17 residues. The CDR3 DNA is TGCAGTGCTAGAGGCACCGGGACAGGGGGGGTCGGCACTGAAGCTTTCTTT. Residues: CSARGTGTGGVGTEAFF.

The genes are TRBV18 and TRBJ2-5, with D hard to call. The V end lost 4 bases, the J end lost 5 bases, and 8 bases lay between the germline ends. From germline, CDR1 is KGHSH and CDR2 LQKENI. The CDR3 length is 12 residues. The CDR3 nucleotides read TGTGCCAGCTCACAGGGAAAGGAGACCCAGTACTTC. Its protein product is CASSQGKETQYF.

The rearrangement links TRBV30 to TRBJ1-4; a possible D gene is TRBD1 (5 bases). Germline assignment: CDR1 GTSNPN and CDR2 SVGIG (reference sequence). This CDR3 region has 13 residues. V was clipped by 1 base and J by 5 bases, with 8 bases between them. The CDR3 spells CAWSEGLNEKLFF. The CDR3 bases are TGTGCCTGGAGTGAGGGGCTCAATGAAAAACTGTTTTTT.

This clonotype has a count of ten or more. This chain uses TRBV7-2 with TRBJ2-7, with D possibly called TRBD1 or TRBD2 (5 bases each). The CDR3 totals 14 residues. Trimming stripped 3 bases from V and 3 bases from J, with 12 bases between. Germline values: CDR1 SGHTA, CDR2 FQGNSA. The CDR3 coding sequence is TGTGCCAGCAGCTTCTCAGAGGGGATCTACGAGCAGTACTTC. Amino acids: CASSFSEGIYEQYF.

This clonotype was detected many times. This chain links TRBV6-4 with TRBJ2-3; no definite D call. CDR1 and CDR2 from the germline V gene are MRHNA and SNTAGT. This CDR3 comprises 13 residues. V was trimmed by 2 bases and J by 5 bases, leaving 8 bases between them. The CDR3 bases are TGTGCCAGCAGTGACAGGCCGAGAGATACGCAGTATTTT. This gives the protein CASSDRPRDTQYF.

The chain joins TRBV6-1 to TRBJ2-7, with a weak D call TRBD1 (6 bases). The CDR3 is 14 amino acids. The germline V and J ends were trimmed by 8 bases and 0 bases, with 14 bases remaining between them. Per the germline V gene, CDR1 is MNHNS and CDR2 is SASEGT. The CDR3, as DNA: TGTGCCAGCGTCCGGGACAAAGCCTCCTACGAGCAGTACGTC. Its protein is CASVRDKASYEQYV.

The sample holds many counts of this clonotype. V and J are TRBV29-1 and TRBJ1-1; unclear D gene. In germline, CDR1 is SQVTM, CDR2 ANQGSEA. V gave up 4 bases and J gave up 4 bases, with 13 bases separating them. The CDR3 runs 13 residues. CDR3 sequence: CSVAAALGTEAFF. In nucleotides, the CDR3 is TGCAGCGTTGCGGCGGCCCTCGGCACTGAAGCTTTCTTT.

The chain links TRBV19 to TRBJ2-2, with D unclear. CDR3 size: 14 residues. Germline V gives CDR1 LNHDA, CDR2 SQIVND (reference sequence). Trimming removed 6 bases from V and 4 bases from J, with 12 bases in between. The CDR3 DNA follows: TGTGCCAGTAGACCGTGGGGAACCACCGGGGAGCTGTTTTTT. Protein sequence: CASRPWGTTGELFF.

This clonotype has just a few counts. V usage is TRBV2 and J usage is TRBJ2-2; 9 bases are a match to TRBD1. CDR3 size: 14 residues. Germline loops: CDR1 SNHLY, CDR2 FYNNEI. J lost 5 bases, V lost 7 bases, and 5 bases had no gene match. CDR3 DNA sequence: TGTGCCAGCAAGGACAGGGGAGGGACCGGGGAGCTGTTTTTT. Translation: CASKDRGGTGELFF.

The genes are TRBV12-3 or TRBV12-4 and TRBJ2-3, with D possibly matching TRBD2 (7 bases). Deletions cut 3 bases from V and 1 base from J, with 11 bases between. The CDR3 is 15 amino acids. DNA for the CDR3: TGTGCCAGCAGTTTGGGGGGGCACGGCACAGATACGCAGTATTTT. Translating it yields CASSLGGHGTDTQYF.

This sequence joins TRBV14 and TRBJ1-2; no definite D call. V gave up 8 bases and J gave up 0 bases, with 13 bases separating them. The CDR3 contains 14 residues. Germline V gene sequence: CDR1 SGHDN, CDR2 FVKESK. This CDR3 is CASGPELSNYGYTF. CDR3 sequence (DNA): TGTGCCAGCGGCCCGGAACTATCTAACTATGGCTACACCTTC. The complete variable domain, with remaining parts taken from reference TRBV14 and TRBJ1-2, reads EAGVTQFPSHSVIEKGQTVTLRCDPISGHDNLYWYRRVMGKEIKFLLHFVKESKQDESGMPNNRFLAERTGGTYSTLKVQPAELEDSGVYFCASGPELSNYGYTFGSGTRLTVV.